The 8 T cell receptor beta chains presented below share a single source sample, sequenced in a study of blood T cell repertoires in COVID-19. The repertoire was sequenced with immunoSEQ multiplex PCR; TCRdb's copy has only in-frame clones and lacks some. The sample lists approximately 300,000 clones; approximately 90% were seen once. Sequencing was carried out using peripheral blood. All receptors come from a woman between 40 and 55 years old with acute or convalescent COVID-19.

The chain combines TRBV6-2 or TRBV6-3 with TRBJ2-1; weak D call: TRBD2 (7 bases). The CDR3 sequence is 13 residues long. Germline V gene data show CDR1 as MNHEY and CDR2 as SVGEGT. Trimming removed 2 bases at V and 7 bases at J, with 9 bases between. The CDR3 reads CASSYGGANEQFF. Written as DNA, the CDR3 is TGTGCCAGCAGTTACGGGGGGGCGAATGAGCAGTTCTTC.

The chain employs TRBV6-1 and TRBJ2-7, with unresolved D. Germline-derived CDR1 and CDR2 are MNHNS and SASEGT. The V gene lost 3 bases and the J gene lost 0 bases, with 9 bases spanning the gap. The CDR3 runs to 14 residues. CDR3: CASSDLFYSYEQYV. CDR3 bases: TGTGCCAGCAGTGATTTGTTTTACTCCTACGAGCAGTACGTC.

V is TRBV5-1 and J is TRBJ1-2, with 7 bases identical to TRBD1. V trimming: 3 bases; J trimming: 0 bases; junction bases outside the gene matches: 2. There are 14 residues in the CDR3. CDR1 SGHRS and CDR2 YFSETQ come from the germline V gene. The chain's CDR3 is CASSSDRTNYGYTF. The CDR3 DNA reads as TGCGCCAGCAGCTCGGACAGGACTAACTATGGCTACACCTTC. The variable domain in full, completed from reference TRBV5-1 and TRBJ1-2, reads KAGVTQTPRYLIKTRGQQVTLSCSPISGHRSVSWYQQTPGQGLQFLFEYFSETQRNKGNFPGRFSGRQFSNSRSEMNVSTLELGDSALYLCASSSDRTNYGYTFGSGTRLTVV.

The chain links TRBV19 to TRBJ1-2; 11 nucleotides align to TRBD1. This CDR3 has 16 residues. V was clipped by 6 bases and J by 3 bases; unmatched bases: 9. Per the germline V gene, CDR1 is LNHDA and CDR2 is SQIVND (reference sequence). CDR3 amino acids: CASSPGPGQGDYGYTF. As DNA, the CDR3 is TGTGCCAGTAGCCCCGGACCGGGACAGGGGGACTATGGCTACACCTTC.

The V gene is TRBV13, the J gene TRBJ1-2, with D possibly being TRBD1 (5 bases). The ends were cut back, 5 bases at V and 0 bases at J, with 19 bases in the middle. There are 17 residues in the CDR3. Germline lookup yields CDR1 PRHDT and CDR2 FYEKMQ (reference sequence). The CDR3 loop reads CASSPEAQQETNYGYTF. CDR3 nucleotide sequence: TGTGCCAGCAGCCCAGAGGCCCAACAGGAGACTAACTATGGCTACACCTTC.

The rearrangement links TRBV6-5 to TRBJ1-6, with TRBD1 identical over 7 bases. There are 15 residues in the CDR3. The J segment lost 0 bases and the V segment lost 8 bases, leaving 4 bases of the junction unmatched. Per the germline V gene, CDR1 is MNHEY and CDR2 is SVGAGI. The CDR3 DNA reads TGTGCCAGCTGGCGGGACAGCTCCTATAATTCACCCCTCCACTTT. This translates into CASWRDSSYNSPLHF.

CDR3 sequence: CASSRKEGQVLSGANVLTF. The DNA for the CDR3 is TGTGCCAGCAGCAGGAAGGAGGGGCAGGTGCTCTCTGGGGCCAACGTCCTGACTTTC. V usage is TRBV21-1 and J usage is TRBJ2-6; the D call of TRBD2 is as the table states it, not checked on the DNA. TRBV21-1 is flagged as a pseudogene. This CDR3 comprises 19 residues.

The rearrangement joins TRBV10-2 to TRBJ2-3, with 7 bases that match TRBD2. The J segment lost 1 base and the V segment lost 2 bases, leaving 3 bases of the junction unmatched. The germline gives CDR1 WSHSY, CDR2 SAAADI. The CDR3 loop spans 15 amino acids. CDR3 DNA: TGCGCCAGCAGTGAGAGGGCGGGGGGCACAGATACGCAGTATTTT. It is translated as CASSERAGGTDTQYF.